These T cell receptor beta chains were read from a single sample in a study of blood T cell repertoires in COVID-19. TCRdb keeps only in-frame clones here, not all; method: immunoSEQ multiplex PCR. The repertoire has fewer than 200,000 clones, 87% of them found once; the top ten carry approximately 12%. Sequenced sample: peripheral blood. These TCRs come from an older woman with COVID-19, enrolled during active disease. The CDR3 runs from the conserved cysteine through the conserved F or W. A D gene is named only where the DNA matches it firmly. Only some rows state a clone size, as once, few, many or a class for expanded clones.

clone_size | d_call | j_call | v_call | cdr3_aa | cdr3_nt
. | TRBD2 | TRBJ2-7 | TRBV10-3 | CAIRASGSYEQYF | TGTGCCATCAGGGCTAGCGGGAGCTACGAGCAGTACTTC
. | TRBD1 | TRBJ2-7 | TRBV30 | CARKPQGAVEQYF | TGTGCCCGAAAGCCCCAGGGGGCGGTCGAGCAGTACTTC
. | . | TRBJ2-7 | TRBV4-2 | CASSPRTAPSYEQYF | TGTGCCAGCAGCCCGAGGACAGCCCCTTCCTACGAGCAGTACTTC
few | TRBD2 | TRBJ2-7 | TRBV12-3/TRBV12-4 | CASTRTSKDEQYF | TGTGCCAGCACCCGGACTAGTAAGGACGAGCAGTACTTC
. | . | TRBJ1-1 | TRBV6-1 | CASSDLHTGTAEAFF | TGTGCCAGCAGTGATCTTCACACAGGGACCGCTGAAGCTTTCTTT
. | . | TRBJ2-6 | TRBV11-2 | CASSSQKGQMTGANVLTF | TGTGCCAGCAGCTCACAGAAGGGACAAATGACTGGGGCCAACGTCCTGACTTTC
. | TRBD1 | TRBJ2-5 | TRBV7-7 | CASSLGARDRGNMETQYF | TGTGCTAGCAGCTTAGGGGCCCGGGACAGGGGTAATATGGAGACCCAGTACTTC
. | TRBD1 | TRBJ2-2 | TRBV11-2 | CASSSRDRKNTGELFF | TGTGCCAGCAGCTCCCGGGACAGGAAGAACACCGGGGAGCTGTTTTTT
. | . | TRBJ1-5 | TRBV2 | CASKRSRNQPQHF | TGTGCCAGCAAGAGGAGTCGCAATCAGCCCCAGCATTTT
. | TRBD1 | TRBJ2-5 | TRBV7-9 | CASSFTGQGGETQYF | TGTGCCAGCAGCTTTACGGGACAGGGTGGCGAGACCCAGTACTTC
. | TRBD1 | TRBJ1-5 | TRBV6-6 | CATKGQGVNQPQHF | TGTGCCACCAAGGGACAGGGGGTGAATCAGCCCCAGCATTTT
few | . | TRBJ1-5 | TRBV18 | CASSPAGGDQPQHF | TGTGCCAGCTCACCGGCGGGAGGGGACCAGCCCCAGCATTTT
. | . | TRBJ1-4 | TRBV15 | CATSRGDNANEKLFF | TGTGCCACCAGCAGAGGAGACAATGCTAATGAAAAACTGTTTTTT
once | . | TRBJ2-3 | TRBV7-3 | CASSPITGDTQYF | TGTGCCAGCAGCCCGATTACCGGGGATACGCAGTATTTT
. | TRBD1 | TRBJ2-3 | TRBV30 | CAWSYGQGGTDTQYF | TGTGCCTGGAGTTACGGACAGGGTGGCACAGATACGCAGTATTTT
. | TRBD1 | TRBJ2-5 | TRBV5-1 | CASRSTGSATQYF | TGCGCCAGCAGATCGACAGGGAGCGCGACCCAGTACTTC
few | . | TRBJ2-7 | TRBV5-6 | CASAPSLRRGYEQYF | TGTGCCAGCGCACCAAGCCTGCGAAGGGGCTACGAGCAGTACTTC
. | . | TRBJ1-5 | TRBV30 | CAWNGAPGQPQHF | TGTGCCTGGAATGGGGCCCCGGGTCAGCCCCAGCATTTT
. | . | TRBJ2-3 | TRBV7-3 | CASSLSAGTDTQYF | TGTGCCAGCAGCTTGTCGGCGGGCACAGATACGCAGTATTTT
. | . | TRBJ1-2 | TRBV2 | CASRVEVGYGYTF | TGTGCCAGCCGGGTGGAGGTAGGCTATGGCTACACCTTC
. | . | TRBJ1-3 | TRBV11-2 | CASSLIRGGNTIYF | TGTGCCAGCAGCTTAATCAGAGGGGGAAACACCATATATTTT
. | TRBD2 | TRBJ2-7 | TRBV28 | CASITLRGSSGRNIYEQYF | TGTGCCAGCATCACTTTAAGGGGATCTAGCGGGAGGAATATATACGAGCAGTACTTC
few | . | TRBJ1-5 | TRBV18 | CASSPTAPFGNQPQHF | TGTGCCAGCTCACCGACAGCTCCCTTCGGCAATCAGCCCCAGCATTTT
. | . | TRBJ1-1 | TRBV6-5 | CAIRGAGPGTEAFF | TGTGCCATCCGTGGGGCAGGGCCGGGCACTGAAGCTTTCTTT
. | . | TRBJ1-2 | TRBV28 | CASSFQGRYYGYTF | TGTGCCAGCAGTTTTCAGGGGCGTTACTATGGCTACACCTTC
. | TRBD1 | TRBJ1-1 | TRBV18 | CASSKTGGSGRNTEAFF | TGTGCCAGCTCAAAAACAGGGGGATCGGGACGGAACACTGAAGCTTTCTTT
. | TRBD2 | TRBJ2-1 | TRBV5-4 | CASSLDALGGYNEQFF | TGTGCCAGCAGCTTGGACGCGTTGGGGGGGTACAATGAGCAGTTCTTC
. | TRBD2 | TRBJ2-1 | TRBV11-3 | CASSSGGREGRFYNEQFF | TGTGCCAGCAGCTCAGGGGGGCGGGAGGGCCGTTTTTACAATGAGCAGTTCTTC
. | . | TRBJ2-5 | TRBV4-1 | CASSQGRGGDRETQYF | TGCGCCAGCAGCCAGGGGAGGGGGGGAGATAGAGAGACCCAGTACTTC
. | TRBD1 | TRBJ1-5 | TRBV19 | CASSILTGAEQPQHF | TGTGCCAGTAGTATACTGACAGGGGCGGAACAGCCCCAGCATTTT
. | . | TRBJ2-1 | TRBV4-1 | CASSLDETGAYNEQFF | TGCGCCAGCAGCCTGGACGAAACGGGGGCCTACAATGAGCAGTTCTTC
few | TRBD2 | TRBJ2-1 | TRBV4-2 | CASSQVYGGGSPNEQFF | TGTGCCAGCAGCCAGGTCTATGGTGGCGGGAGCCCCAATGAGCAGTTCTTC